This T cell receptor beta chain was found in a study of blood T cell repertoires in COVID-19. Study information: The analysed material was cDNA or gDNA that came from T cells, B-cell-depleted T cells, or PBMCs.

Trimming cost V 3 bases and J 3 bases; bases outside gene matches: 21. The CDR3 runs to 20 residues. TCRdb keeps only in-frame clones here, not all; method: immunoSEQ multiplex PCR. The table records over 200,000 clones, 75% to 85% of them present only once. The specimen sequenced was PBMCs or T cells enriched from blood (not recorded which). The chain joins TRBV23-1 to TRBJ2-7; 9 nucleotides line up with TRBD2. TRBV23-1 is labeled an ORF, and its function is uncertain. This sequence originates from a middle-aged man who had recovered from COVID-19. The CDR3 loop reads CASSHLAPPLAGPISYEQYF. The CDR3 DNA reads TGCGCCAGCAGTCACCTAGCCCCCCCACTAGCGGGCCCCATTAGCTACGAGCAGTACTTC.